A single sample gave rise to the 24 T cell receptor beta chains below, sequenced in a study of T cell responses to AZD1222 COVID-19 vaccine. Profiled with immunoSEQ multiplex PCR; TCRdb holds only in-frame clones, not every one. Among just over 90,000 clones listed, 85% to 90% were seen once. The source was peripheral blood, collected 28 days after the second AZD1222 dose. These receptors were taken from an adult who received the AZD1222 COVID-19 vaccine.

This clone showed up just once. The chain joins TRBV5-1 to TRBJ2-1; 11 bases line up with TRBD2. After removal of 2 bases from V and 9 bases from J, the junction contained 10 bases not matched to a gene. CDR3 size: 16 residues. CDR1 SGHRS and CDR2 YFSETQ come from the germline V gene. The CDR3 loop reads CASSFQMTSGNLEQFF. For the CDR3, the DNA is TGCGCCAGCAGCTTCCAAATGACTAGCGGGAATCTTGAGCAGTTCTTC.

This sequence joins TRBV7-9 and TRBJ1-1, with D possibly being TRBD1 (5 bases). V gave up 5 bases and J gave up 1 base, with 11 bases separating them. This CDR3 is 14 amino acids long. In germline, CDR1 is SEHNR, CDR2 FQNEAQ (reference sequence). DNA of the CDR3: TGTGCCAGCAGCCCCAGACAGCAGAACACTGAAGCTTTCTTT. Translation gives CASSPRQQNTEAFF.

The rearrangement uses TRBV19 and TRBJ2-1; 11 nucleotides align to TRBD2. The germline CDR1 and CDR2 sequences are LNHDA and SQIVND (reference sequence). This CDR3 contains 15 residues. V shed 2 bases, J shed 5 bases, and the junction held 2 bases outside the gene matches. CDR3 residues: CASSIWGLADNEQFF. The CDR3 bases are TGTGCCAGTAGTATATGGGGACTAGCGGACAATGAGCAGTTCTTC.

The rearrangement joins TRBV6-5 to TRBJ2-3; a weak D match, TRBD1 (5 bases). This CDR3 is built from 14 residues. From germline, CDR1 is MNHEY and CDR2 SVGAGI. V was clipped by 6 bases and J by 0 bases, with 10 bases between them. The chain's CDR3 is CASSRQFSTDTQYF. CDR3 nucleotide sequence: TGTGCCAGCAGCAGACAGTTCAGCACAGATACGCAGTATTTT.

The chain joins TRBV5-6 to TRBJ1-2, with a tentative D call TRBD1 (5 bases). Deletions cut 0 bases from V and 12 bases from J, with 12 bases between. The CDR3 extends over 12 amino acids. Germline CDR1 reads SGHDT; CDR2 reads YYEEEE. In nucleotides, the CDR3 is TGTGCCAGCAGCTTGGTTTCGGGGACCGACACCTTC. The encoded protein is CASSLVSGTDTF.

The genes are TRBV5-1 and TRBJ1-6; D may be TRBD1 (6 bases). The germline V gene encodes CDR1 SGHRS and CDR2 YFSETQ. Between the trimmed V and J ends, which lost 0 bases and 14 bases, there was a span of 18 bases. CDR3 length: 15 residues. CDR3 DNA sequence: TGCGCCAGCAGCTTGGGTGCCCAGGGGATTAAGGCCCTCCACTTT. Translating it yields CASSLGAQGIKALHF.

The chain couples TRBV18 to TRBJ1-1; 7 nucleotides align to TRBD1. Germline V gene sequence: CDR1 KGHSH, CDR2 LQKENI. The J segment lost 2 bases and the V segment lost 2 bases, leaving 5 bases of the junction unmatched. The CDR3 runs to 15 residues. CDR3 residues: CASSPSGTANTEAFF. CDR3 bases: TGTGCCAGCTCACCATCCGGGACAGCCAACACTGAAGCTTTCTTT.

This clone was picked up a small number of times. The chain couples TRBV30 to TRBJ1-1; D possibly corresponds to TRBD1 (5 bases). Trimming stripped 0 bases from V and 3 bases from J, with 11 bases between. Germline CDR1 and CDR2: GTSNPN and SVGIG (reference sequence). CDR3 length: 14 amino acids. CDR3 sequence reads: CAWSVGVGDTEAFF. For the CDR3, the DNA is TGTGCCTGGAGTGTTGGGGTAGGGGACACTGAAGCTTTCTTT.

In the case of this clone: An end of the junction differs from the germline gene, which may be a read error. V gene TRBV11-1 combines with J gene TRBJ2-2; 8 bases are a match to TRBD2. The CDR3 sequence is 17 residues long. Per germline, CDR1 SGHAT and CDR2 FQDESV (reference sequence). The CDR3 nucleotides are TGTGCCAGCAGCCTAGCCCTGGGACTAGAAGACACCGGGGAGCTGTTTTTT. Translating gives CASSLALGLEDTGELFF.

The CDR3 region has the DNA TGTGCCAGCAGCTTCGATCAGACGACACCCCTCCACTTT. It yields the protein CASSFDQTTPLHF. The chain couples TRBV5-6 to TRBJ1-6, with no clear D. The germline V and J ends were trimmed by 2 bases and 11 bases, with 11 bases remaining between them. The CDR3 has 13 amino acids. Germline lookup yields CDR1 SGHDT and CDR2 YYEEEE.

The gene calls are TRBV14 and TRBJ1-2; D ambiguous. This CDR3 comprises 15 residues. Germline CDR1 reads SGHDN; CDR2 reads FVKESK. The V end lost 0 bases, the J end lost 1 base, and 9 bases lay between the germline ends. The DNA of the CDR3 is TGTGCCAGCAGCCAAGATCGGGTCCATAACTATGGCTACACCTTC. The encoded protein is CASSQDRVHNYGYTF.

This chain connects TRBV3-1 (or the pseudogene TRBV3-2) to TRBJ1-2; D unclear. V was trimmed by 5 bases and J by 3 bases, leaving 10 bases between them. The CDR3 spans 13 residues. Germline values: CDR1 LGHDT, CDR2 YNNKEL (reference sequence). The CDR3 DNA reads TGTGCCAGCAGCACGGTCGGCTACTATGGCTACACCTTC. The encoded protein is CASSTVGYYGYTF.

The chain employs TRBV19 and TRBJ1-2; no reliable D call. This CDR3 has 11 amino acids. Trimming took 8 bases from V and 8 from J, leaving 12 bases between them. Germline-derived CDR1 and CDR2 are LNHDA and SQIVND (reference sequence). The CDR3 spells CASSPPNGYTF. The CDR3 DNA sequence: TGTGCCAGTTCACCTCCAAACGGCTACACCTTC.

The rearrangement links TRBV20-1 to TRBJ1-1; D is ambiguous. CDR3 length equals 15 residues. Germline CDR1 and CDR2: DFQATT and SNEGSKA (reference sequence). V was shortened by 3 bases and J by 0 bases, with 14 bases between the two germline ends. The chain's CDR3 is CSASSVTTMNTEAFF. The CDR3 DNA reads as TGCAGTGCTAGTTCGGTGACCACCATGAACACTGAAGCTTTCTTT.

The chain joins TRBV6-5 to TRBJ1-2, with D perhaps TRBD1 (5 bases). Germline V gives CDR1 MNHEY, CDR2 SVGAGI. V lost 8 bases and J 7 bases, leaving 20 bases between the germline ends. The CDR3 sequence is 14 residues long. CDR3 loop: CASFLPSEGRGYTF. The CDR3 nucleotides are TGTGCCAGCTTCCTTCCCAGTGAGGGACGTGGCTACACCTTC.

The chain couples TRBV11-2 to TRBJ2-4; D remains ambiguous. V gave up 4 bases and J gave up 0 bases, with 10 bases separating them. CDR3 length equals 15 residues. Germline CDR1 is SGHAT and CDR2 is FQNNGV. CDR3 bases: TGTGCCAGCAGCTCTTCCTTACTAGCCAAAAACATTCAGTACTTC. It yields the protein CASSSSLLAKNIQYF.

The V call is TRBV20-1, the J call TRBJ1-5; TRBD1 is a possible D gene (6 bases). V shed 3 bases and J shed 5 bases, with 11 bases lying between them. This CDR3 comprises 13 residues. Looked up from germline, CDR1 is DFQATT and CDR2 is SNEGSKA (reference sequence). In DNA, the CDR3 is TGCAGTGCTAGTCGGACAGCCGATCAGCCCCAGCATTTT. Amino acid sequence: CSASRTADQPQHF.

The rearrangement joins TRBV24-1 to TRBJ2-1; TRBD2 matches at 11 bases. The germline gives CDR1 KGHDR, CDR2 SFDVKD. V shed 2 bases, J shed 7 bases, and the junction held 6 bases outside the gene matches. The CDR3 is 16 amino acids. The CDR3: CATSDSETSGINEQFF. CDR3 DNA sequence: TGTGCCACCAGTGATTCTGAGACTAGCGGGATTAATGAGCAGTTCTTC.

The chain employs TRBV7-8 and TRBJ2-7, with D uncertain. Germline loops: CDR1 SGHVS, CDR2 FQNEAQ. The CDR3 covers 14 residues. The V end was cut by 2 bases, the J end by 4 bases, with 12 bases between. The CDR3 DNA is TGTGCCAGCAGCTTAAGTAATTCGGGTTACGAGCAGTACTTC. As protein: CASSLSNSGYEQYF.

Sample share makes this clone medium-sized (0.01 to 0.1%). J is TRBJ2-2 and V is TRBV30; possible D gene TRBD2, 5 bases. CDR1 GTSNPN and CDR2 SVGIG come from the germline V gene (reference sequence). CDR3 length: 14 residues. The germline V and J ends were trimmed by 4 bases and 5 bases, with 14 bases remaining between them. The DNA for the CDR3 is TGTGCCTGGACGAGGAAGGAGGAGACCGGGGAGCTGTTTTTT. Protein product: CAWTRKEETGELFF.

This chain connects TRBV10-1 to TRBJ2-2; D is ambiguous. Germline V gives CDR1 WNHNN, CDR2 SYGVQD (reference sequence). The CDR3 runs to 15 residues. V was cut by 5 bases and J by 0 bases, with 10 bases left in between. The CDR3 DNA follows: TGCGCCAGCAGTCGTAGTACCTCGAACACCGGGGAGCTGTTTTTT. Encoded protein: CASSRSTSNTGELFF.

The chain combines TRBV3-1 (or the pseudogene TRBV3-2) with TRBJ1-1; TRBD1 is a possible D gene (5 bases). The CDR3 runs to 14 residues. From germline, CDR1 is LGHDT and CDR2 YNNKEL (reference sequence). V shed 1 base and J shed 2 bases, with 8 bases lying between them. CDR3 residues: CASSQGGINTEAFF. CDR3 DNA: TGTGCCAGCAGCCAAGGGGGGATCAACACTGAAGCTTTCTTT.

The rearrangement links TRBV5-1 to TRBJ1-4; 7 bases match TRBD1. Losses at the gene ends were 6 bases for V and 5 bases for J; bases not matched to a gene: 7. The germline V gene encodes CDR1 SGHRS and CDR2 YFSETQ. The CDR3 runs 14 residues. The CDR3 bases are TGCGCCAGCAACTCCGGGACAGCCAATGAAAAACTGTTTTTT. Amino acid sequence: CASNSGTANEKLFF.

The chain is built from TRBV4-1 and TRBJ1-1; D remains ambiguous. V lost 1 base, J lost 0 bases, and 18 bases lay in between. The germline CDR1 and CDR2 sequences are MGHRA and YSYEKL. This CDR3 contains 18 residues. The CDR3 sequence: CASSQGVRLRDMNTEAFF. The DNA of the CDR3 is TGCGCCAGCAGCCAAGGCGTGAGGCTGCGAGATATGAACACTGAAGCTTTCTTT.